The present TCR beta chain was sequenced within a study of radiation and T cells in renal cell carcinoma (dated by TCRdb to between 2020 and 2021). Broadly, across the study: In total, roughly 51 samples underwent TCR beta sequencing: some 25 tumors plus 27 peripheral blood samples. The final blood draw was performed at 4 weeks after radiation, at the same time as nephrectomy. Across all 50 or so samples, over 4,000,000 unique CDR3 nucleotide sequences encoding about 2.4 million unique CDR3 amino acid sequences were identified. The investigation overall reported the following: Because pretreatment tumor biopsies were not available, the baseline intratumoral presence of clonotypes could not be determined. Top tumor clonotypes rose in blood from baseline to 2 weeks post-radiation, then contracted by 4 weeks, suggesting transient expansion of tumor-resident clones. Because the trial had a single-armed design, the trial could not examine how radiation dose or scheduling affected the TCR repertoire. Dynamics of the blood repertoire were not tracked past 4 weeks after treatment.

The junction carries 13 bases between V and J, which are trimmed by 1 base and 3 bases respectively. The CDR3 starts with the cysteine, ends with the phenylalanine, and has 16 residues. Just the 48-base CDR3 DNA is kept, in frame starting at base 1. The germline V gene specifies SGHDN as CDR1 and FVKESK as CDR2. The immunoSEQ kit was used, according to the manufacturer's recommendations, to generate TCR beta libraries from genomic DNA. To prepare the libraries, a first multiplex PCR with proprietary primers was run, followed by a second PCR that added unique barcodes, and a bead cleanup was done after each round. A kit-provided positive control reaction and a negative control reaction were included in every sample batch. The final libraries underwent checking on an Agilent 4200 TapeStation D1000 ScreenTape, volumetric pooling, and quantification by qPCR. Sequencing was performed on an Illumina NextSeq500 with a MidOutput 150-cycle cartridge, and 156 Read1 and 15 Index1 cycles were run with kit custom primers. The pooled library was loaded at 0.95 to 1 pM with roughly 19% PhiX control spiked in. Per the source publication's procedure: Vendor-processed data were analyzed in R, with a clonotype defined as all T cells sharing the same CDR3 nucleotide sequence. In the clone abundance analyses, frequencies were normalized to the 10,000 most abundant clones in each sample. Public T cell clones, which averaged fewer than five per sample, were excluded before analysis. Tumor-enriched clonotypes and baseline blood-enriched clonotypes were defined as those with an abundance difference of at least 32-fold between compartments. A beta-binomial differential abundance model was used to identify clonotypes that were expanded or contracted between blood time points. Similarity between tumor and blood repertoires was quantified using the Baroni-Urbani and Buser coefficient, and groups were compared with two-tailed Wilcoxon tests in R. The source is immuneACCESS, and TCRdb retained only in-frame sequences with V and J called. Part of the clones is not carried over; for the studies checked, unresolved V genes explain less than half of this, and the remainder is unexplained. D and trimming come from the DNA, and the V and J calls and clone size come from that table. The table for this sample lists about 150,000 clones; 86% of them were counted only once. The ten largest clones capture 15% to 20% of the sample.

In the paper's terms, the time point label means: blood 4 weeks post-SBRT, at nephrectomy. The treatment or condition label here, explained by the study, means: 15 Gy SBRT to primary tumor, nephrectomy 4 weeks later. Samples were obtained from a clinical trial, in which 15 Gy stereotactic body radiation therapy was delivered to primary renal cell carcinomas and nephrectomy was performed 4 weeks later. To track tumor-enriched clonotypes, serial peripheral blood was sampled from radiation-treated patients at baseline and at 2 weeks and 4 weeks after SBRT. Every patient had renal cell carcinoma of clear cell pathology. The QIAamp DNA Blood Mini Kit (Qiagen) was used to prepare genomic DNA for TCR sequencing. The analyses included just those samples that passed every quality control check. Notes on this clone: The antigen it binds to is not known. No clone much larger than this one lies a single base away; base qualities are absent.

The chain couples TRBV14 to TRBJ2-4; the D gene assignment is ambiguous. The material was blood, obtained from a patient whose treatment included radiotherapy and nephrectomy. The receptor was derived from a woman in her fifties or sixties with renal cell carcinoma. The DNA sequence follows: TGTGCCAGCAGCCAAGGCACTGGCTGGGGCAAAAACATTCAGTACTTC. Translated, this gives CASSQGTGWGKNIQYF.